Described below is a single TCR beta chain sequence and its context. The source of the sample is a study of blood T cell repertoires in COVID-19. Under the authors' procedure: Scientists estimated how many nucleated cells there were by amplifying reference gene primers. This table comes from immunoSEQ multiplex PCR, and its TCRdb copy is limited to in-frame clones, with some not included. For V, J and clone size, that table is used; D and trimming come from the DNA. Found here are 150,000 to 200,000 clones, 80% to 90% of them singletons; the top ten hold approximately 10%. The material sequenced was peripheral blood. This TCR came from a human donor in a cohort sampled during active COVID-19.

The CDR3 sequence: CASSYSRLAGDNEQFF. In nucleotides, the CDR3 is TGTGCCAGCAGTTACTCCAGACTAGCGGGAGACAATGAGCAGTTCTTC. The chain carries TRBV6-2 or TRBV6-3 and TRBJ2-1, with 12 bases identical to TRBD2. Trimming removed 0 bases from V and 5 bases from J; junction bases left unmatched: 2. Per the germline V gene, CDR1 is MNHEY and CDR2 is SVGEGT. The CDR3 totals 16 residues.